The next 3 T cell receptor beta chains were all read from a single sample in a study of T cell repertoires in cytomegalovirus infection. In TCRdb, the reads were re-called with MiXCR into one record per CDR3 protein. The repertoire consists of some 400,000 distinct CDR3 sequences, with about a sixth occurring once and the leading ten covering approximately 10%. Material for sequencing was PBMCs. The receptor source for this set is a human donor in good health (CMV status not recorded). Some clones in this sample may be carry-over from other donors' samples.

This clonotype was seen more than once but under ten times. The chain uses TRBV2 and TRBJ2-3; D remains ambiguous. CDR3 size: 13 residues. Germline V gene sequence: CDR1 SNHLY, CDR2 FYNNEI. Deletions cut 6 bases from V and 4 bases from J, with 11 bases between. The CDR3 spells CASRPDVADTQYF. CDR3 in DNA: TGTGCCAGCAGGCCCGATGTCGCAGATACGCAGTATTTT.

This clonotype was recorded many times. The genes are TRBV7-2 and TRBJ2-3; D is possibly TRBD2 (5 bases). The length of the CDR3 is 14 residues. The ends were cut back, 5 bases at V and 4 bases at J, with 13 bases in the middle. Germline CDR1 SGHTA, CDR2 FQGNSA. CDR3 in DNA: TGTGCCAGCAGCCCACGACGGGATTCAGATACGCAGTATTTT. It yields the protein CASSPRRDSDTQYF.

J is TRBJ1-2 and V is TRBV19; maybe TRBD1 (6 bases). CDR3 length equals 14 residues. Trimming took off 7 bases at V and 4 bases at J, with 16 bases between the two ends. Germline V gene lookup returns CDR1 LNHDA and CDR2 SQIVND (reference sequence). The CDR3 sequence is CASNSWGARYGYTF. The CDR3 DNA reads as TGTGCCAGTAACTCCTGGGGGGCCCGCTATGGCTACACCTTC. The full variable domain, its missing parts supplied by reference TRBV19 and TRBJ1-2, is DGGITQSPKYLFRKEGQNVTLSCEQNLNHDAMYWYRQDPGQGLRLIYYSQIVNDFQKGDIAEGYSVSREKKESFPLTVTSAQKNPTAFYLCASNSWGARYGYTFGSGTRLTVV.